Listed here are 24 T cell receptor beta chains from one sample, sequenced in a study of blood T cell repertoires in COVID-19. Profiled with immunoSEQ multiplex PCR; TCRdb holds only in-frame clones, not every one. The sample includes about 330,000 clones, about 90% of them seen just once. Source material: PBMCs or T cells enriched from blood (not recorded which). These TCRs come from a woman in her thirties who had recovered from COVID-19.

This rearrangement joins TRBV4-2 to TRBJ2-7, with a weak D call TRBD2 (7 bases). Per germline, CDR1 LGHNA and CDR2 YNFKEQ. This CDR3 is 14 amino acids long. The V end was cut by 6 bases, the J end by 3 bases, with 15 bases between. CDR3 DNA sequence: TGTGCCAGCAGTAGCGGCGGGGGCCACTACGAGCAGTACTTC. This gives the protein CASSSGGGHYEQYF.

This chain links TRBV5-1 with TRBJ1-1; 7 bases map to TRBD1. The germline V gene has CDR1 SGHRS and CDR2 YFSETQ. The trim removed 3 bases at V and 0 bases at J, leaving 11 bases unmatched. This CDR3 contains 17 residues. The CDR3 loop is CASSSEPTGTMNTEAFF. Written as DNA, the CDR3 is TGCGCCAGCAGCTCTGAACCGACAGGGACCATGAACACTGAAGCTTTCTTT.

This chain links TRBV18 with TRBJ1-2; D ambiguous. Germline V gene lookup returns CDR1 KGHSH and CDR2 LQKENI. The CDR3 contains 12 residues. V lost 5 bases and J lost 8, with 12 bases in between. In nucleotides, the CDR3 is TGTGCCAGCTCAAGAGGGAAGGAAGGCTACACCTTC. Residues: CASSRGKEGYTF. The full variable domain, its missing parts supplied by reference TRBV18 and TRBJ1-2, is NAGVMQNPRHLVRRRGQEARLRCSPMKGHSHVYWYRQLPEEGLKFMVYLQKENIIDESGMPKERFSAEFPKEGPSILRIQQVVRGDSAAYFCASSRGKEGYTFGSGTRLTVV.

The rearrangement joins TRBV15 to TRBJ2-5; 11 nucleotides line up with TRBD2. The V gene end was trimmed by 0 bases and the J gene end by 10 bases; junction bases not matched to a gene: 10. There are 16 residues in the CDR3. Germline CDR1 and CDR2: LNHNV and YYDKDF (reference sequence). For the CDR3, the DNA is TGTGCCACCAGCAGAGAAGGATTAGCGGGGGGGAATATCCAGTACTTC. Translating gives CATSREGLAGGNIQYF. The whole variable domain, filled in from reference TRBV15 and TRBJ2-5, reads DAMVIQNPRYQVTQFGKPVTLSCSQTLNHNVMYWYQQKSSQAPKLLFHYYDKDFNNEADTPDNFQSRRPNTSFCFLDIRSPGLGDTAMYLCATSREGLAGGNIQYFGPGTRLLVL.

The chain links TRBV2 to TRBJ1-1, with D possibly TRBD1 on 5 matching bases. Deletions cut 2 bases from V and 4 bases from J, with 11 bases between. This CDR3 is 14 amino acids long. CDR1 and CDR2 (germline): SNHLY, FYNNEI. The CDR3 spells CASSELRGSTEAFF. The DNA of the CDR3 is TGTGCCAGCAGTGAATTGCGGGGGAGCACTGAAGCTTTCTTT.

This clone was counted a few times. V is TRBV7-8 and J is TRBJ1-1; D uncertain. Trimming left V 1 base short and J 0 bases short, with 15 bases between. This CDR3 has 17 amino acids. Looked up from germline, CDR1 is SGHVS and CDR2 is FQNEAQ. CDR3 region: CASSLEGREGLNTEAFF. CDR3 bases: TGTGCCAGCAGCTTAGAAGGGAGGGAGGGTTTGAACACTGAAGCTTTCTTT.

J is TRBJ2-7 and V is TRBV7-9; the D is unclear. V was trimmed by 5 bases and J by 2 bases, leaving 13 bases between them. The V gene's germline CDR1 is SEHNR and CDR2 FQNEAQ (reference sequence). The CDR3 loop spans 14 amino acids. The CDR3 DNA is TGTGCCAGCAGCCCGACCAACAGACCCTACGAGCAGTACTTC. It encodes CASSPTNRPYEQYF.

V and J are TRBV28 and TRBJ1-2; D remains ambiguous. The germline V and J ends were trimmed by 6 bases and 8 bases, with 28 bases remaining between them. Germline CDR1 is MDHEN and CDR2 is SYDVKM. CDR3 length equals 17 residues. CDR3 in amino acids: CASRPLAFRESSGGYTF. CDR3 coding DNA: TGTGCCAGCAGGCCCCTAGCTTTCCGGGAATCGTCCGGGGGCTACACCTTC.

The chain links TRBV19 to TRBJ1-5; D not resolved. Germline V gives CDR1 LNHDA, CDR2 SQIVND (reference sequence). Trimming removed 3 bases at V and 7 bases at J, with 10 bases between. The CDR3 consists of 13 residues. The CDR3 region is CASSISGSQPQHF. CDR3 nucleotides: TGTGCCAGTAGTATTTCAGGCAGCCAGCCCCAGCATTTT.

This chain connects TRBV5-6 to TRBJ1-2; unclear D gene. Germline CDR1 reads SGHDT; CDR2 reads YYEEEE. This CDR3 contains 15 residues. Trimming took off 3 bases at V and 8 bases at J, with 20 bases between the two ends. Here the CDR3 reads CASSSFGRRVPGYTF. CDR3 coding DNA: TGTGCCAGCAGCTCCTTCGGGAGGCGCGTCCCGGGCTACACCTTC. Variable domain in full (rest from reference TRBV5-6 and TRBJ1-2): DAGVTQSPTHLIKTRGQQVTLRCSPKSGHDTVSWYQQALGQGPQFIFQYYEEEERQRGNFPDRFSGHQFPNYSSELNVNALLLGDSALYLCASSSFGRRVPGYTFGSGTRLTVV.

V and J are TRBV15 and TRBJ1-1; 7 nucleotides line up with TRBD1. This CDR3 is built from 11 residues. V was clipped by 5 bases and J by 7 bases; unmatched bases: 1. CDR1 is LNHNV, CDR2 YYDKDF, per germline (reference sequence). The CDR3 sequence: CATSGTVEAFF. The CDR3 bases are TGTGCCACCAGCGGGACAGTTGAAGCTTTCTTT.

This clone was seen only once. The rearrangement uses TRBV6-5 and TRBJ1-3, with D possibly matching TRBD1 (5 bases). The CDR3 has 13 amino acids. Germline V CDR1 and CDR2: MNHEY, SVGAGI. V dropped 8 bases and J dropped 7 bases, with 15 bases sitting between them. CDR3 nucleotides: TGTGCCAGCGGGAAAGGGAAGGGGAACACCATATATTTT. It specifies CASGKGKGNTIYF.

The sample holds one count of this clone. The chain couples TRBV5-1 to TRBJ1-2; the match to TRBD1 covers 7 bases. This CDR3 region has 15 residues. J was trimmed by 0 bases and V by 7 bases; bases with no gene match: 9. Germline V lookup: CDR1 SGHRS, CDR2 YFSETQ. The CDR3 bases are TGCGCCAGCCGCTGGGACAGTGCTGCTAACTATGGCTACACCTTC. Protein: CASRWDSAANYGYTF.

This chain connects TRBV6-5 to TRBJ2-7, with a possible D match to TRBD1 (5 bases). Looked up from germline, CDR1 is MNHEY and CDR2 is SVGAGI. V was cut by 4 bases and J by 3 bases, with 10 bases left in between. The CDR3 has 13 residues. CDR3 protein: CASSLTVDYEQYF. In DNA, the CDR3 is TGTGCCAGCAGTTTGACAGTAGACTACGAGCAGTACTTC.

The J gene is TRBJ1-2, the V gene TRBV10-3, with D possibly being TRBD1 (5 bases). The CDR3 length is 14 residues. CDR1 is ENHRY, CDR2 SYGVKD, per germline. V was cut by 2 bases and J by 3 bases, with 10 bases left in between. The CDR3: CAISEGASDYGYTF. As DNA, the CDR3 is TGTGCCATCAGTGAGGGGGCGTCAGACTATGGCTACACCTTC.

This chain links TRBV30 with TRBJ1-2; no definite D call. CDR3 length: 12 amino acids. Per germline, CDR1 GTSNPN and CDR2 SVGIG (reference sequence). V gave up 3 bases and J gave up 0 bases, with 5 bases separating them. The CDR3 nucleotides read TGTGCCTGGAGCCGAGCTAACTATGGCTACACCTTC. Translated: CAWSRANYGYTF.

This clone was counted once. The rearrangement uses TRBV4-3 and TRBJ1-5, with D hard to call. The CDR3 is 13 amino acids. Germline CDR1 reads LGHNA; CDR2 reads YSLEER. V was pared by 2 bases and J by 7 bases, with 9 bases between. In DNA, the CDR3 is TGCGCCAGCAGCCAAATATCGGGGCAGCCCCAGCATTTT. This encodes CASSQISGQPQHF.

V is TRBV6-1 and J is TRBJ2-1; the D gene is possibly TRBD2 (5 bases). CDR1 is MNHNS, CDR2 SASEGT, per germline. This CDR3 has 15 amino acids. Trimming took 2 bases from V and 9 from J, leaving 17 bases between them. The CDR3 nucleotides are TGTGCCAGCAGTGAAACGTTTCTGGAGGCAAGTGAGCAGTTCTTC. As protein: CASSETFLEASEQFF.

The V call is TRBV7-8, the J call TRBJ1-1; D is possibly TRBD1 (6 bases). The CDR3 covers 13 residues. The V and J ends lost 6 bases and 8 bases respectively, with 16 bases between them. The germline V gene has CDR1 SGHVS and CDR2 FQNEAQ. The CDR3 sequence: CASSPQGKAEAFF. The DNA for the CDR3 is TGTGCCAGCAGTCCACAGGGAAAAGCGGAAGCTTTCTTT.

The chain is built from TRBV6-1 and TRBJ1-6, with a tentative D call TRBD1 (6 bases). The V gene lost 1 base and the J gene lost 7 bases, with 11 bases spanning the gap. This CDR3 is built from 15 residues. CDR1 and CDR2 from the germline V gene are MNHNS and SASEGT. The CDR3 coding sequence is TGTGCCAGCAGTGAAGTGCGGGGGGCGAATTCACCCCTCCACTTT. Its translation: CASSEVRGANSPLHF.

This chain links TRBV27 with TRBJ2-5; D is possibly TRBD1 (7 bases). The CDR3 has 14 amino acids. The V end lost 3 bases, the J end lost 7 bases, and 15 bases lay between the germline ends. Germline V gives CDR1 MNHEY, CDR2 SMNVEV (reference sequence). This chain's CDR3 is CASSLEGADGTQYF. In nucleotides, the CDR3 is TGTGCCAGCAGTTTGGAGGGGGCCGACGGGACCCAGTACTTC.

The CDR3 region is CASSLVSRVGYEQYF. The CDR3 nucleotides read TGTGCCAGCAGCTTAGTCAGCAGGGTGGGTTACGAGCAGTACTTC. This sequence joins TRBV7-2 and TRBJ2-7; possibly TRBD1 for D (5 bases). The CDR3 is 15 residues long. Per the germline V gene, CDR1 is SGHTA and CDR2 is FQGNSA. The V end lost 1 base, the J end lost 4 bases, and 14 bases lay between the germline ends.

The V call is TRBV6-2 or TRBV6-3, the J call TRBJ1-1; D unresolved. The V end lost 5 bases, the J end lost 3 bases, and 13 bases lay between the germline ends. Germline V gives CDR1 MNHEY, CDR2 SVGEGT. This CDR3 is built from 14 residues. CDR3 residues: CASSVRGPYTEAFF. For the CDR3, the DNA is TGTGCCAGCAGTGTCCGTGGCCCATACACTGAAGCTTTCTTT.

This chain joins TRBV14 and TRBJ2-4; tentatively, D is TRBD1 (6 bases). Per the germline V gene, CDR1 is SGHDN and CDR2 is FVKESK. The CDR3 has 16 residues. V was pared by 4 bases and J by 8 bases, with 21 bases between. In DNA form, the CDR3 reads TGTGCCAGCAGCCCCCCGAGGGGCAGGGGTGGCGACATTCAGTACTTC. Encoded protein: CASSPPRGRGGDIQYF.